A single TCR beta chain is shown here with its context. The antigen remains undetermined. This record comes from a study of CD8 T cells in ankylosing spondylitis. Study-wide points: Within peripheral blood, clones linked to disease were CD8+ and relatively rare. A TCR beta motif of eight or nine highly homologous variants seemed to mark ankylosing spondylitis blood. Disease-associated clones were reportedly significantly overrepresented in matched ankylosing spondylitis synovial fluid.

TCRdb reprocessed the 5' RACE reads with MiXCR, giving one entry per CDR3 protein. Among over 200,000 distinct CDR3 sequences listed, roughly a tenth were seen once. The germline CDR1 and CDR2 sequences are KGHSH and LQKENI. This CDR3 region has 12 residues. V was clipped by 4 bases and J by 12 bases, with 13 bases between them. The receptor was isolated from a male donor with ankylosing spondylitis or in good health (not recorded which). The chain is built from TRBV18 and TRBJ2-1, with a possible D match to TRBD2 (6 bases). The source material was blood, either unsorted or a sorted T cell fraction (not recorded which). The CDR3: CASSLASDVQFF. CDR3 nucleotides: TGTGCCAGCTCACTGGCTAGCGATGTGCAGTTCTTC.